This T cell receptor beta chain was captured by sequencing in a study of blood T cell repertoires in COVID-19. Across the whole study: Spain, Italy and the United States supplied samples that represented acute and convalescent COVID-19. Sample material is recorded as cDNA or gDNA derived from T cells, B-cell-depleted T cells, or PBMCs.

Source study methods: Amplifying reference gene primers gave estimates of nucleated cell counts. TCRdb's copy holds only in-frame clones and misses some; the assay was immunoSEQ multiplex PCR. For V, J and clone size, that table is used; D and trimming come from the DNA. The data show 100,000 to 150,000 clones, roughly four fifths seen once. V was shortened by 6 bases and J by 4 bases, with 12 bases between the two germline ends. CDR1 and CDR2 (germline): SEHNR, FQNEAQ (reference sequence). The CDR3 consists of 14 residues. The TCR originated in a young man with COVID-19, enrolled during active disease. The genes are TRBV7-9 and TRBJ2-2, with D possibly matching TRBD1 (5 bases). The material sequenced was peripheral blood. The CDR3 DNA is TGTGCCAGCAGATACGACAGTTCCACCGGGGAGCTGTTTTTT. Its protein is CASRYDSSTGELFF.